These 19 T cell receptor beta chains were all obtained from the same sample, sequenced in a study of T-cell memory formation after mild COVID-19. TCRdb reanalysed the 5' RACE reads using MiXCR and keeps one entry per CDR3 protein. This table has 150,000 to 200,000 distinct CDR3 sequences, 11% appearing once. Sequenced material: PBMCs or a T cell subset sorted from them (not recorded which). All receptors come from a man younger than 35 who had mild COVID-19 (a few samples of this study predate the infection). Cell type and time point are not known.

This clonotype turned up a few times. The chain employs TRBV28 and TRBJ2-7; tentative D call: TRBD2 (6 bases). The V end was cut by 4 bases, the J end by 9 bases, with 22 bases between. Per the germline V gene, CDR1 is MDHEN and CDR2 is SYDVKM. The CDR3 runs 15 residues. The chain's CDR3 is CASSSPSVTPVTQYV. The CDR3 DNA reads TGTGCCAGCAGTTCCCCTAGCGTCACCCCCGTCACGCAGTACGTC.

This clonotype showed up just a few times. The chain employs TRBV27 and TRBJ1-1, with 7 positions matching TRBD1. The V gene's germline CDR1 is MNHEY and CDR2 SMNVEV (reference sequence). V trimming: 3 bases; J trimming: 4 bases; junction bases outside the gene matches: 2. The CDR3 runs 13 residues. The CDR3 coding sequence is TGTGCCAGCAGTTTCCGGGACAGCACTGAAGCTTTCTTT. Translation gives CASSFRDSTEAFF.

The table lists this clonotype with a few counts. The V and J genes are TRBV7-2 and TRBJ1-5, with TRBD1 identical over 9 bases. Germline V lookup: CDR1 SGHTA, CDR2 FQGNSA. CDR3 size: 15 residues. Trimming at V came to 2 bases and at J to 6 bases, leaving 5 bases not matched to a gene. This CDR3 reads CASSLKTGGGQPQHF. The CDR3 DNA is TGTGCCAGCAGCTTAAAGACAGGGGGGGGTCAGCCCCAGCATTTT. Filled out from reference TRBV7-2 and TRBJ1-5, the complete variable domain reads GAGVSQSPSNKVTEKGKDVELRCDPISGHTALYWYRQSLGQGLEFLIYFQGNSAPDKSGLPSDRFSAERTGGSVSTLTIQRTQQEDSAVYLCASSLKTGGGQPQHFGDGTRLSIL.

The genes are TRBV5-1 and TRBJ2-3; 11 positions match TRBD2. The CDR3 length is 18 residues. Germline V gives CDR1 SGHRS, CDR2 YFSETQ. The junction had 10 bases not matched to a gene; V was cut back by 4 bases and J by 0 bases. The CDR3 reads CASSPGRLAGTSTDTQYF. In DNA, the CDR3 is TGCGCCAGCAGCCCCGGGCGACTAGCGGGGACCAGCACAGATACGCAGTATTTT.

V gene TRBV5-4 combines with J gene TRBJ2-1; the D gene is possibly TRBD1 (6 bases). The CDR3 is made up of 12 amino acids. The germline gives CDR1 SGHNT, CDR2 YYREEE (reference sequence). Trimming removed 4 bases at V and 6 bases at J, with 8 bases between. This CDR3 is CASSRTANEQFF. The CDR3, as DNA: TGTGCCAGCAGCCGGACAGCCAATGAGCAGTTCTTC.

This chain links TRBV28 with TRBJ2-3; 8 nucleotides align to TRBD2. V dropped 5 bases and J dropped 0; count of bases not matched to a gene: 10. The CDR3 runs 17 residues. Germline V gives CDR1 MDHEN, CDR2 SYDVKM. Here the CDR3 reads CASSPLPAGGSTDTQYF. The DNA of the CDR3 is TGTGCCAGCAGTCCCCTCCCCGCGGGGGGCAGCACAGATACGCAGTATTTT.

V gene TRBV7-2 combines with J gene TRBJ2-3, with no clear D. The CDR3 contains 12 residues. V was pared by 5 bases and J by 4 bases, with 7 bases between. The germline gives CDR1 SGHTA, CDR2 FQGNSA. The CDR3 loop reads CASSTRADTQYF. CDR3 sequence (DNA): TGTGCCAGCAGCACCCGGGCAGATACGCAGTATTTT.

The CDR3 here is CASSESMGGEETQYF. The CDR3 region has the DNA TGCGCCAGCAGTGAGTCGATGGGGGGCGAAGAGACCCAGTACTTC. J is TRBJ2-5 and V is TRBV10-1, with D possibly being TRBD1 or TRBD2 (6 bases each). V was pared by 0 bases and J by 3 bases, with 11 bases between. The CDR3 has 15 amino acids. Germline V gene lookup returns CDR1 WNHNN and CDR2 SYGVQD (reference sequence).

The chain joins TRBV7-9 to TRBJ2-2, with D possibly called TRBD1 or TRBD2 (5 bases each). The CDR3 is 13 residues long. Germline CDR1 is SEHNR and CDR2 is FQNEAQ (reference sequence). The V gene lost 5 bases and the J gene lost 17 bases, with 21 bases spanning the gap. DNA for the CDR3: TGTGCCAGCAGCGTCCGGGGCCTCGGTGCGCTTTTTTTT. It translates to CASSVRGLGALFF.

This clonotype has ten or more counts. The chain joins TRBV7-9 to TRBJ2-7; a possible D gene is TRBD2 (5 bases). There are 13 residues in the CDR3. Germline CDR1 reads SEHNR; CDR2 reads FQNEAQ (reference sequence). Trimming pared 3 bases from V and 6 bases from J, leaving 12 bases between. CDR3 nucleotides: TGTGCCAGCAGCTTTCGGGGTCTGGGCGAGCAGTACTTC. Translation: CASSFRGLGEQYF.

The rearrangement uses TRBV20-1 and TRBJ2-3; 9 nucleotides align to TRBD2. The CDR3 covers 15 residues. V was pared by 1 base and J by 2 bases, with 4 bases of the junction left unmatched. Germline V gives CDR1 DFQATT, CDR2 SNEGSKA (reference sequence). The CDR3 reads CSARGGGGATDTQYF. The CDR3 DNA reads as TGCAGTGCTAGAGGGGGCGGGGGGGCCACAGATACGCAGTATTTT.

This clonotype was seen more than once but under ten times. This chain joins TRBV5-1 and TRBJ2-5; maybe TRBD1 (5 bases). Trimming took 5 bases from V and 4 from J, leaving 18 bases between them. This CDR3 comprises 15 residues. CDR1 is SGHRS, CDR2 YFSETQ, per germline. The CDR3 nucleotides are TGCGCCAGCAGGCCAACCCGACAGAACCGAGAGACCCAGTACTTC. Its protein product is CASRPTRQNRETQYF.

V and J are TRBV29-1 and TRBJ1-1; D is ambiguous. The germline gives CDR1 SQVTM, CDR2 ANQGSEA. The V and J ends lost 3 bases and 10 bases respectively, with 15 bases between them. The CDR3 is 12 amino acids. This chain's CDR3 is CSVDRQFLGAFF. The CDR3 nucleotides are TGCAGCGTTGATCGGCAGTTTTTGGGAGCTTTCTTT.

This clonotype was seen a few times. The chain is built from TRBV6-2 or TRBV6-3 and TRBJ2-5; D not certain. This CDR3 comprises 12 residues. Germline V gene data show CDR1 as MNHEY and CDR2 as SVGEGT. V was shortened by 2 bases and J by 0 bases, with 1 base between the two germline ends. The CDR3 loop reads CASSYNQETQYF. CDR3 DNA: TGTGCCAGCAGTTACAACCAAGAGACCCAGTACTTC.

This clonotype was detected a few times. The CDR3 sequence: CAWARLSGGANEQFF. The DNA for the CDR3 is TGTGCCTGGGCCCGCCTAAGCGGGGGGGCAAATGAGCAGTTCTTC. V is TRBV30 and J is TRBJ2-1; 10 bases are shared with TRBD2. Germline trimming cut 5 bases from V and 7 bases from J; bases unmatched to any gene: 11. Germline V lookup: CDR1 GTSNPN, CDR2 SVGIG (reference sequence). The CDR3 totals 15 residues.

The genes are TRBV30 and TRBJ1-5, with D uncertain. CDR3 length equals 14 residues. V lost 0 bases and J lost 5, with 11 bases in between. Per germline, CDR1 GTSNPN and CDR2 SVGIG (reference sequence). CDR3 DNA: TGTGCCTGGAGTGTCGGGAATTTGGATCAGCCCCAGCATTTT. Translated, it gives CAWSVGNLDQPQHF.

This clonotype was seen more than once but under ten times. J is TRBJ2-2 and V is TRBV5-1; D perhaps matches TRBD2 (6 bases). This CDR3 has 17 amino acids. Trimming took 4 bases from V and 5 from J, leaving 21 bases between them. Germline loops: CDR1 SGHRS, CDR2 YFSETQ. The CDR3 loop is CASSPGVAGRTTGELFF. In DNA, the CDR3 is TGCGCCAGCAGCCCGGGAGTCGCGGGGCGAACGACCGGGGAGCTGTTTTTT. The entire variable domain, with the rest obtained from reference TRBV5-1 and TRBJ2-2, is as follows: KAGVTQTPRYLIKTRGQQVTLSCSPISGHRSVSWYQQTPGQGLQFLFEYFSETQRNKGNFPGRFSGRQFSNSRSEMNVSTLELGDSALYLCASSPGVAGRTTGELFFGEGSRLTVL.

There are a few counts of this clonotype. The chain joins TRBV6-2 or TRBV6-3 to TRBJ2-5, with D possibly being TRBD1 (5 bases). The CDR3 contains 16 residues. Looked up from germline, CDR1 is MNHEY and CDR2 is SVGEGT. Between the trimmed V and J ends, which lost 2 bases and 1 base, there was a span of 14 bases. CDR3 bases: TGTGCCAGCAGTTACGGTCCAGACAGAAGCCAAGAGACCCAGTACTTC. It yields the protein CASSYGPDRSQETQYF.

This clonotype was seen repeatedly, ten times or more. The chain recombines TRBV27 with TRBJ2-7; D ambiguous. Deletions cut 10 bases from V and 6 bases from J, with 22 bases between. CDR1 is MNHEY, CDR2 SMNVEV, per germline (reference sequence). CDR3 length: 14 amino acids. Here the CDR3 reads CATRPGTEGGEQYV. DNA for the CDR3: TGTGCCACCCGTCCCGGAACTGAAGGTGGCGAGCAGTACGTC.